Shown below are 22 T cell receptor beta chains from a single sample sequenced in a study of T cell changes during pregnancy in multiple sclerosis. The table came from immunoSEQ multiplex PCR; TCRdb's copy has only in-frame clones and leaves some out. Altogether over 100,000 clones are present, roughly 90% being singletons, with the ten largest covering approximately 1.5%. The sample in question was peripheral blood, obtained in the third trimester of pregnancy. These receptors were obtained from a female donor with multiple sclerosis, enrolled in a pregnancy study.

This clone appeared once. The chain couples TRBV5-4 to TRBJ2-1, with D possibly matching TRBD2 (6 bases). The CDR3 consists of 17 residues. Germline assignment: CDR1 SGHNT and CDR2 YYREEE (reference sequence). V was cut by 0 bases and J by 9 bases, with 22 bases left in between. As DNA, the CDR3 is TGTGCCAGCAGCTTGGATACGACGAGGGAGGCCCTTTCTGAGCAGTTCTTC. This sequence encodes CASSLDTTREALSEQFF.

The chain joins TRBV5-1 to TRBJ2-7; 8 bases match TRBD2. The CDR3 totals 14 residues. Germline CDR1 SGHRS, CDR2 YFSETQ. V lost 4 bases to trimming and J lost 0 bases; unmatched junction nucleotides: 3. In nucleotides, the CDR3 is TGCGCCAGCAGCCGCAGCGGGAGCTCCTACGAGCAGTACTTC. This encodes CASSRSGSSYEQYF.

The chain links TRBV28 to TRBJ1-1; D is undetermined. CDR3 length: 12 residues. Germline V gives CDR1 MDHEN, CDR2 SYDVKM. V lost 6 bases to trimming and J lost 1 base, with 6 bases between them. The CDR3 region is CASRWANTEAFF. The CDR3, as DNA: TGTGCCAGCAGGTGGGCGAACACTGAAGCTTTCTTT.

A single count supports this clone. This sequence joins TRBV2 and TRBJ2-7; 10 positions agree with TRBD1. Germline lookup yields CDR1 SNHLY and CDR2 FYNNEI. After removal of 7 bases from V and 6 bases from J, the junction contained 3 bases not matched to a gene. CDR3 length: 12 residues. The CDR3, as DNA: TGTGCCAGCAACGGACAGGGGGGCGAGCAGTACTTC. Its protein product is CASNGQGGEQYF.

This chain connects TRBV15 to TRBJ1-1, with D unresolved. V was clipped by 1 base and J by 0 bases, with 3 bases between them. The CDR3 totals 13 residues. The germline V gene encodes CDR1 LNHNV and CDR2 YYDKDF (reference sequence). The CDR3 sequence is CATSRGMNTEAFF. In DNA form, the CDR3 reads TGTGCCACCAGCAGAGGTATGAACACTGAAGCTTTCTTT.

The rearrangement uses TRBV27 and TRBJ1-2, with D possibly being TRBD1 (6 bases). The CDR3 totals 14 residues. Germline CDR1 MNHEY, CDR2 SMNVEV (reference sequence). Trimming removed 2 bases from V and 4 bases from J, with 11 bases in between. This CDR3 is CASSLTTGTYGYTF. In nucleotides, the CDR3 is TGTGCCAGCAGTTTAACCACAGGGACCTATGGCTACACCTTC.

The V call is TRBV6-1, the J call TRBJ1-1, with D unresolved. Germline V lookup: CDR1 MNHNS, CDR2 SASEGT. V was trimmed by 4 bases and J by 0 bases, leaving 6 bases between them. The CDR3 totals 13 residues. The CDR3 loop is CASSVSVNTEAFF. The CDR3 DNA follows: TGTGCCAGCAGTGTTTCTGTGAACACTGAAGCTTTCTTT.

This chain uses TRBV28 with TRBJ2-2; TRBD2 agrees at 12 bases. V was pared by 2 bases and J by 4 bases, with 8 bases of the junction left unmatched. The germline gives CDR1 MDHEN, CDR2 SYDVKM. The CDR3 covers 18 residues. Here the CDR3 DNA reads TGTGCCAGCAGTTTACGACTAGCGGGGGTACGGGGCACCGGGGAGCTGTTTTTT. Translating it yields CASSLRLAGVRGTGELFF.

The J gene is TRBJ1-4, the V gene TRBV20-1; maybe TRBD1 (6 bases). CDR3 size: 11 residues. V shed 4 bases and J shed 8 bases, with 8 bases lying between them. CDR1 and CDR2 from the germline V gene are DFQATT and SNEGSKA (reference sequence). CDR3 amino acids: CSATRGEKLFF. DNA of the CDR3: TGCAGTGCTACAAGGGGGGAAAAACTGTTTTTT.

The chain links TRBV7-2 to TRBJ2-2, with 9 bases that match TRBD1. V was pared by 5 bases and J by 1 base, with 8 bases of the junction left unmatched. CDR1 and CDR2 from the germline V gene are SGHTA and FQGNSA. This CDR3 is 17 amino acids long. The CDR3 DNA is TGTGCCAGCAGCAGATCGACAGGGGGTGTGAACACCGGGGAGCTGTTTTTT. Its translation: CASSRSTGGVNTGELFF.

The rearrangement links TRBV9 to TRBJ2-5; 8 bases align to TRBD1. This CDR3 is built from 15 residues. CDR1 is SGDLS and CDR2 is YYNGEE in the germline V gene. V dropped 4 bases and J dropped 4; count of bases not matched to a gene: 9. Here the CDR3 reads CASSPLDRGRETQYF. In DNA, the CDR3 is TGTGCCAGCAGCCCTCTTGACAGGGGACGAGAGACCCAGTACTTC.

The rearrangement joins TRBV27 to TRBJ2-7; 7 nucleotides line up with TRBD2. Looked up from germline, CDR1 is MNHEY and CDR2 is SMNVEV (reference sequence). The CDR3 length is 14 residues. Trimming took 2 bases from V and 2 from J; bases not matched to a gene: 3. The CDR3 spells CASSLGDYTYEQYF. The CDR3 region has the DNA TGTGCCAGCAGTTTAGGGGACTATACCTACGAGCAGTACTTC.

This chain connects TRBV5-4 to TRBJ1-1; a possible D gene is TRBD1 (6 bases). V gave up 0 bases and J gave up 4 bases, with 10 bases separating them. The germline CDR1 and CDR2 sequences are SGHNT and YYREEE (reference sequence). This CDR3 spans 14 amino acids. CDR3 residues: CASSLGPGVTEAFF. CDR3 nucleotide sequence: TGTGCCAGCAGCTTGGGTCCAGGGGTCACTGAAGCTTTCTTT.

The genes are TRBV27 and TRBJ2-6; D might be TRBD1 (5 bases). Per germline, CDR1 MNHEY and CDR2 SMNVEV (reference sequence). The V end was cut by 8 bases, the J end by 2 bases, with 13 bases between. The CDR3 is made up of 15 amino acids. The CDR3 nucleotides read TGTGCCAGCGCCGTGGGGCCTCCTGGGGCCAACGTCCTGACTTTC. Amino acid sequence: CASAVGPPGANVLTF.

This chain links TRBV5-6 with TRBJ1-1; no reliable D call. The germline gives CDR1 SGHDT, CDR2 YYEEEE. This CDR3 is 13 amino acids long. Trimming stripped 4 bases from V and 0 bases from J, with 7 bases between. The CDR3 DNA reads TGTGCCAGCAGCCCCCAGATGAACACTGAAGCTTTCTTT. This codes for CASSPQMNTEAFF.

The chain combines TRBV14 with TRBJ2-1; tentatively, D is TRBD1 (6 bases). Trimming shortened V by 3 bases and J by 3 bases, and 18 bases separated the two germline ends. CDR3 length equals 17 residues. In germline, CDR1 is SGHDN, CDR2 FVKESK. This CDR3 reads CASSQEGQRLFYNEQFF. CDR3 bases: TGTGCCAGCAGCCAGGAAGGACAGCGACTATTCTACAATGAGCAGTTCTTC. Supplemented by reference TRBV14 and TRBJ2-1, the full variable domain reads EAGVTQFPSHSVIEKGQTVTLRCDPISGHDNLYWYRRVMGKEIKFLLHFVKESKQDESGMPNNRFLAERTGGTYSTLKVQPAELEDSGVYFCASSQEGQRLFYNEQFFGPGTRLTVL.

The rearrangement links TRBV11-2 to TRBJ2-1; TRBD2 might be the D (6 bases). V was shortened by 1 base and J by 6 bases, with 13 bases between the two germline ends. Germline V gene data show CDR1 as SGHAT and CDR2 as FQNNGV. The CDR3 spans 15 residues. CDR3 sequence: CASSLVGGLRNEQFF. The CDR3 region has the DNA TGTGCCAGCAGCTTAGTTGGAGGGTTGCGCAATGAGCAGTTCTTC. Full variable domain (rest looked up from reference TRBV11-2 and TRBJ2-1): EAGVAQSPRYKIIEKRQSVAFWCNPISGHATLYWYQQILGQGPKLLIQFQNNGVVDDSQLPKDRFSAERLKGVDSTLKIQPAKLEDSAVYLCASSLVGGLRNEQFFGPGTRLTVL.

This clone occurred once. DNA for the CDR3: TGTGCCAGCAGCTTGGCCCTGGCGGGGGCCCCCTACGAGCAGTACTTC. Protein product: CASSLALAGAPYEQYF. The chain links TRBV5-5 to TRBJ2-7; weak D call: TRBD2 (7 bases). This CDR3 region has 16 residues. Trimming took off 0 bases at V and 2 bases at J, with 15 bases between the two ends. CDR1 and CDR2 (germline): SGHKS, YYEKEE (reference sequence).

The CDR3, as DNA: TGCGCCAGCACTCGGACAGGGGGGGGTACCGGGGAGCTGTTTTTT. Translating gives CASTRTGGGTGELFF. The chain links TRBV10-1 to TRBJ2-2; 10 bases are shared with TRBD1. V shed 7 bases and J 5 bases; nucleotides not matched to a gene: 7. Germline V gene lookup returns CDR1 WNHNN and CDR2 SYGVQD (reference sequence). This CDR3 is 15 amino acids long.

Only a few counts were recorded for this clone. The chain combines TRBV19 with TRBJ2-2, with D tentatively TRBD1 (6 bases). The V gene lost 7 bases and the J gene lost 1 base, with 10 bases spanning the gap. Germline V lookup: CDR1 LNHDA, CDR2 SQIVND (reference sequence). This CDR3 has 14 residues. This CDR3 reads CASKLGQNTGELFF. DNA of the CDR3: TGTGCCAGTAAACTGGGACAGAACACCGGGGAGCTGTTTTTT.

This clone was recorded once. This sequence joins TRBV6-1 and TRBJ2-3, with a possible D match to TRBD2 (6 bases). CDR3 length equals 14 residues. Trimming removed 7 bases at V and 0 bases at J, with 11 bases between. Germline V gene sequence: CDR1 MNHNS, CDR2 SASEGT. DNA of the CDR3: TGTGCCAGCATGGAGGGTTGGAGCACAGATACGCAGTATTTT. Protein: CASMEGWSTDTQYF.

V is TRBV7-9 and J is TRBJ1-5, with D perhaps matching TRBD1 (6 bases). Trimming shortened V by 4 bases and J by 6 bases, and 10 bases separated the two germline ends. CDR3 length: 13 residues. Germline CDR1 and CDR2: SEHNR and FQNEAQ (reference sequence). The CDR3 here is CASSSDRFQPQHF. The CDR3 bases are TGTGCCAGCAGCTCAGACAGGTTTCAGCCCCAGCATTTT.